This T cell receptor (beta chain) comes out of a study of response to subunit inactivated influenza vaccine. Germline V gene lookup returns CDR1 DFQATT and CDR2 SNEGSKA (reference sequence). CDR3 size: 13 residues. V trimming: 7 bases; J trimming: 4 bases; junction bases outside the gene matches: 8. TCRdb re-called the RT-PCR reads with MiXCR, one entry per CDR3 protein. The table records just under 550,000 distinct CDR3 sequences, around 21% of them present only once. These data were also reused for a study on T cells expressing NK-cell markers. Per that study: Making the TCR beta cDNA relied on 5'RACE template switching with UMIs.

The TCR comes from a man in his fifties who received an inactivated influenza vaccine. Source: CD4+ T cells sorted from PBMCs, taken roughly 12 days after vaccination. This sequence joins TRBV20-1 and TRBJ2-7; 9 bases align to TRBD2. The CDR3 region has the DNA TGCAGTGGGGTGGCGGGAGGGAGGTACGAGCAGTACTTC. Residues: CSGVAGGRYEQYF.